One TCR beta chain is described in this entry. These data are taken from a study of cytomegalovirus exposure and HLA in healthy donors. The ends were cut back, 1 base at V and 3 bases at J, with 4 bases in the middle. The V gene's germline CDR1 is DFQATT and CDR2 SNEGSKA (reference sequence). The CDR3 runs 11 residues. PCR employed 60 Vbeta and 13 Jbeta primers. The protocol was immunoSEQ multiplex PCR, while the TCRdb copy is restricted to in-frame clones and leaves out a portion. The sample carries about 180,000 clones, around four fifths recorded once. Sequenced input: PBMCs. V and J are TRBV20-1 and TRBJ2-7; D unresolved. The receptor was derived from a woman aged 25 to 39 in good health and CMV-seronegative. The CDR3 DNA sequence: TGCAGTGCTAGAGTAGTCTACGAGCAGTACTTC. Amino acids: CSARVVYEQYF.